This is a list of T cell receptor beta chains from one sample in a study of cytomegalovirus exposure and HLA in healthy donors. Measured with immunoSEQ multiplex PCR; TCRdb has only the in-frame clones, and not every one. The sample gives around 170,000 clones, roughly 80% of which show up once; about 6% is in the top ten. The specimen was PBMCs. All receptors derive from a middle-aged man in good health and CMV-seropositive. Each CDR3 is given with its conserved first and last residue.

V | CDR3
TRBV5-6 | CASSSGQLGYNEQFF
TRBV5-1 | CASGGGGAANYGYTF
TRBV13 | CASSSGTGPYEQYF
TRBV6-1 | CASSVVGGARELFF
TRBV12-5 | CASGSGNTIYF
TRBV6-6 | CASWASGELFF
TRBV29-1 | CSVETGADTQYF
TRBV19 | CASSTQGTYEQYF
TRBV9 | CASNLGTAGEYEQYF
TRBV5-1 | CASSLGASGVYNEQFF
TRBV30 | CAWSGDRGTEAFF
TRBV7-2 | CASSLAFGRVYGYTF
TRBV7-8 | CASSRDNSPLHF
TRBV5-1 | CASSLGVRANSPLHF
TRBV7-6 | CASSLGTDGAQYF
TRBV5-1 | CASSLGGFSYNEQFF
TRBV4-3 | CASSQEGTSGGPSDTQYF
TRBV5-1 | CASSLAGEVGATNEKLFF
TRBV4-3 | CASSQDGQGPAGTEAFF
TRBV19 | CASSIDLTSDTEAFF
TRBV2 | CASSDPLLAGAQETQYF
TRBV27 | CASTKWGGQGVSNEKLFF
TRBV9 | CASSPLAGGITDTQYF
TRBV15 | CATSRVSLANQPQHF
TRBV2 | CASSEIVWTGGSPLHF
TRBV5-4 | CASSLDGQLTPSGNTIYF
TRBV18 | CASSPPSSRGEQFF
TRBV27 | CASSLGLAVNYEQYF
TRBV6-5 | CASSQGTEAFF
TRBV7-8 | CASSLSGGNQPQHF
TRBV19 | CASSRGSTYGYTF
TRBV4-2 | CASSQDPGQPFADYNEQFF
TRBV10-3 | CAISESDRGGYEQYF
TRBV13 | CASSSNMNTEAFF
TRBV19 | CASSSGGLSSYEQYF
TRBV5-6 | CASSPGNRGTEAFF
TRBV6-1 | CASSSTGQAEAFF
TRBV30 | CAWGSGLPGEQYF
TRBV7-6 | CASSPSSTDTQYF
TRBV2 | CASSEARITGELFF
TRBV5-6 | CASTTGRSTDTQYF
TRBV7-2 | CASSRLQGTTEAFF
TRBV29-1 | CSAETGLRGTEAFF
TRBV9 | CASSSTAGTEAFF
TRBV23-1 | CASRPGHLLRVGELFF
TRBV5-4 | CASSLGDREGEKLFF
TRBV30 | CAWSRESNQPQHF
TRBV28 | CATGVAGSTDTQYF
TRBV7-7 | CASSLELAGGQETQYF
TRBV19 | CASSIDPDRGAVYTF
TRBV9 | CASSARGGVGNEQFF
TRBV19 | CASSMGTGMAEAFF
TRBV28 | CASKGGGYGYTF
TRBV7-2 | CASKRGGGTDTQYF
TRBV29-1 | CSVDRTGPTYEQYF
TRBV15 | CATSFRDRGLTDTQYF
TRBV28 | CASSLRGEGGNQPQHF
TRBV5-1 | CASSLGLTGGENQPQHF